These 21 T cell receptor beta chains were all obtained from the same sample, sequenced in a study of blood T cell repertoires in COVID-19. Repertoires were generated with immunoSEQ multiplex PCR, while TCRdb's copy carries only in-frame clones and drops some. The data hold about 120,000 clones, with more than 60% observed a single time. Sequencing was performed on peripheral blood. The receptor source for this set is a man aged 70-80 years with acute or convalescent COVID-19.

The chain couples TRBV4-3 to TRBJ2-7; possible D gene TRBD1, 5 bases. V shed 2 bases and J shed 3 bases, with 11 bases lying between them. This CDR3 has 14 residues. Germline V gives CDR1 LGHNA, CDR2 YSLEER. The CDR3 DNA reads TGCGCCAGCAGCCAAAGGGTTCAGGGCTACGAGCAGTACTTC. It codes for CASSQRVQGYEQYF.

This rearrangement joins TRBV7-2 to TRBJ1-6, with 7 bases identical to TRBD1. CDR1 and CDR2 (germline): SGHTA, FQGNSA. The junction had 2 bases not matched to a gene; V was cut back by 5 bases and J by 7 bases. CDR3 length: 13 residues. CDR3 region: CASSRRGNSPLHF. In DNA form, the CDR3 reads TGTGCCAGCAGCCGCAGGGGGAATTCACCCCTCCACTTT.

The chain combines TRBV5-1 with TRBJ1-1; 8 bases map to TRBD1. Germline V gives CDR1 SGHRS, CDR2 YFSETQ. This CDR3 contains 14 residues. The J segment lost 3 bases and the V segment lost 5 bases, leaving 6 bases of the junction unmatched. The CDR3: CASSRTQGDTEAFF. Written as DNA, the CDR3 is TGCGCCAGCAGTCGTACACAGGGGGACACTGAAGCTTTCTTT.

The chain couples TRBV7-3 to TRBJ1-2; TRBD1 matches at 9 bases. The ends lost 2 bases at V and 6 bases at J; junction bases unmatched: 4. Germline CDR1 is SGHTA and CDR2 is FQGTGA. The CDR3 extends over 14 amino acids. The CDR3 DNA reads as TGTGCCAGCAGCTTATCAGGGACAGGGCATGGCTACACCTTC. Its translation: CASSLSGTGHGYTF.

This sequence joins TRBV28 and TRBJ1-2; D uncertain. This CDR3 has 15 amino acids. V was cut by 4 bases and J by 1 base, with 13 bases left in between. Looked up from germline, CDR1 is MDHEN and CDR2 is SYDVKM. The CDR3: CASSSPEGGNYGYTF. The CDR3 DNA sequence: TGTGCCAGCAGTTCGCCCGAGGGCGGTAACTATGGCTACACCTTC.

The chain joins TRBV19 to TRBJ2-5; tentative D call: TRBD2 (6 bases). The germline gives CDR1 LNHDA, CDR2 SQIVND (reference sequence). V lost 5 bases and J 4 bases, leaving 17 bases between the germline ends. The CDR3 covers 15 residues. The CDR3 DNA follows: TGTGCCAGTAGTCGCAGGTATTGGGAGGCAGAGACCCAGTACTTC. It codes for CASSRRYWEAETQYF.

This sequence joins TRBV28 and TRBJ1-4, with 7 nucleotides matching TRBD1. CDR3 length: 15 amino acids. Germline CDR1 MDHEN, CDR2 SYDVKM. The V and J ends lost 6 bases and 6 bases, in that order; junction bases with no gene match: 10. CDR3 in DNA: TGTGCCAGCAGGGAGACAGGGCCATTTGATGAAAAACTGTTTTTT. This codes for CASRETGPFDEKLFF. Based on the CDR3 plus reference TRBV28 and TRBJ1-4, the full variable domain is DVKVTQSSRYLVKRTGEKVFLECVQDMDHENMFWYRQDPGLGLRLIYFSYDVKMKEKGDIPEGYSVSREKKERFSLILESASTNQTSMYLCASRETGPFDEKLFFGSGTQLSVL.

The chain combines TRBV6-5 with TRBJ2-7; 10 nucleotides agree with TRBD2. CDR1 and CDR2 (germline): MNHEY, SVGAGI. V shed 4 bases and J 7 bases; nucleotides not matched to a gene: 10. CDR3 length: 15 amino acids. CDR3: CASSSHRLAGREQYF. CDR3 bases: TGTGCCAGCAGTTCCCATAGACTAGCGGGTAGGGAGCAGTACTTC.

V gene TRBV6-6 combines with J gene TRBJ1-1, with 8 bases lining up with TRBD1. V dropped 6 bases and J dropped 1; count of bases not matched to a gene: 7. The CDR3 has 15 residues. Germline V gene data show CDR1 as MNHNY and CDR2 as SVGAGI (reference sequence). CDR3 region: CASRNRQGKNTEAFF. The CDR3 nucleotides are TGTGCCAGCAGAAACCGACAGGGGAAGAACACTGAAGCTTTCTTT.

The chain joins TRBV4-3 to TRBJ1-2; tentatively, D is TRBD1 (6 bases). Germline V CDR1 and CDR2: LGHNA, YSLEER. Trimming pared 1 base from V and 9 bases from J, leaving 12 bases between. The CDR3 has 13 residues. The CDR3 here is CASSQVNRESYTF. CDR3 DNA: TGCGCCAGCAGCCAAGTGAACAGGGAAAGCTACACCTTC.

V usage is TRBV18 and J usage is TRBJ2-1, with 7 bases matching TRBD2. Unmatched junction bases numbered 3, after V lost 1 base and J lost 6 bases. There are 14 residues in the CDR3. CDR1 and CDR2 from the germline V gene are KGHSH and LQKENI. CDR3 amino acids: CASSPRVAGNEQFF. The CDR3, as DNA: TGTGCCAGCTCACCACGAGTAGCGGGCAATGAGCAGTTCTTC. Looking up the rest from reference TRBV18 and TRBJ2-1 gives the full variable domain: NAGVMQNPRHLVRRRGQEARLRCSPMKGHSHVYWYRQLPEEGLKFMVYLQKENIIDESGMPKERFSAEFPKEGPSILRIQQVVRGDSAAYFCASSPRVAGNEQFFGPGTRLTVL.

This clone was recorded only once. The chain's CDR3 is CASSWTEGNTIYF. As DNA, the CDR3 is TGTGCCAGTAGTTGGACAGAAGGAAACACCATATATTTT. The gene calls are TRBV19 and TRBJ1-3, with D maybe TRBD1 (6 bases). Trimming took 5 bases from V and 4 from J, leaving 9 bases between them. From germline, CDR1 is LNHDA and CDR2 SQIVND (reference sequence). This CDR3 has 13 residues.

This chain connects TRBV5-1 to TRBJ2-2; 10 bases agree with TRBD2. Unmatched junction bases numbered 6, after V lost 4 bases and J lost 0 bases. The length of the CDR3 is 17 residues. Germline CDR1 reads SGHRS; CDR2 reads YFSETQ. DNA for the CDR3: TGCGCCAGCAGCAAAACTAGCGGGGATACGAACACCGGGGAGCTGTTTTTT. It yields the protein CASSKTSGDTNTGELFF.

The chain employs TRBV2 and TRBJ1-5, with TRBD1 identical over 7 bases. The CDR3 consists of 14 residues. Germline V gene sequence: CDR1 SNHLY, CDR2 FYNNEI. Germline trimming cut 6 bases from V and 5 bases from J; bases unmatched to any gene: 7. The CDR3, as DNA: TGTGCCAGCAGCGCACAGGGGTTCGATCAGCCCCAGCATTTT. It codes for CASSAQGFDQPQHF.

Here the CDR3 DNA reads TGTGCCAGTAGTATCGGGTTAGCGGGGGGGCGGACAGATACGCAGTATTTT. Its protein is CASSIGLAGGRTDTQYF. V is TRBV19 and J is TRBJ2-3, with 11 positions matching TRBD2. In germline, CDR1 is LNHDA, CDR2 SQIVND (reference sequence). The ends lost 3 bases at V and 3 bases at J; junction bases unmatched: 8. The CDR3 is made up of 17 amino acids.

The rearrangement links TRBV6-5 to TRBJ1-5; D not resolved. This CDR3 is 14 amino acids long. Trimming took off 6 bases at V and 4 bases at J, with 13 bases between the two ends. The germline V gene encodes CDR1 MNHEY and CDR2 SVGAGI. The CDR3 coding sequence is TGTGCCAGCAGGCGCGATCGGTGGAATCAGCCCCAGCATTTT. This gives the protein CASRRDRWNQPQHF.

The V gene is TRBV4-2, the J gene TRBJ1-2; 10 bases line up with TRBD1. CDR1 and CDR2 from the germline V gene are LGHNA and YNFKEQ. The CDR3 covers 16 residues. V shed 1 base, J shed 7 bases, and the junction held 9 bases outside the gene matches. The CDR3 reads CASSQGTGQGVGGYTF. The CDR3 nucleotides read TGTGCCAGCAGCCAAGGGACCGGACAGGGGGTGGGTGGCTACACCTTC.

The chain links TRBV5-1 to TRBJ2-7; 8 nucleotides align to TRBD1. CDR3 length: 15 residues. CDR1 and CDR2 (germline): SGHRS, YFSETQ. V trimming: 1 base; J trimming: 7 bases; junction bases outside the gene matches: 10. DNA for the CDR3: TGCGCCAGCAGCTTGTTTGCCGGACAGGGAGAGGAGCAGTACTTC. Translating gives CASSLFAGQGEEQYF.

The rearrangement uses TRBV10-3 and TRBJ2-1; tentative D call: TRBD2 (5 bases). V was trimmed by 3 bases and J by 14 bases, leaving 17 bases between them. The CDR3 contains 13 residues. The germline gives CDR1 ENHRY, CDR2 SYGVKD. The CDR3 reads CAISDHTAGVKFF. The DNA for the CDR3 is TGTGCCATCAGTGACCACACCGCGGGCGTGAAGTTCTTC.

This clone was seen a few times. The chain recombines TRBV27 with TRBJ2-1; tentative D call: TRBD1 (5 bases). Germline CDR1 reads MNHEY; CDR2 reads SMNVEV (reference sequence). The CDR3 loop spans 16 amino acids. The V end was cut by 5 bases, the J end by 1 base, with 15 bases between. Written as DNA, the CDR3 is TGTGCCAGCAGTGTCCTGACAGCTTTTTCCTACAATGAGCAGTTCTTC. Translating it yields CASSVLTAFSYNEQFF.

The CDR3: CASSSGQVMNTEAFF. DNA for the CDR3: TGTGCCAGCAGCTCCGGACAGGTGATGAACACTGAAGCTTTCTTT. J is TRBJ1-1 and V is TRBV5-6, with 7 positions matching TRBD1. V was pared by 3 bases and J by 0 bases, with 5 bases of the junction left unmatched. The V gene's germline CDR1 is SGHDT and CDR2 YYEEEE. This CDR3 has 15 amino acids.